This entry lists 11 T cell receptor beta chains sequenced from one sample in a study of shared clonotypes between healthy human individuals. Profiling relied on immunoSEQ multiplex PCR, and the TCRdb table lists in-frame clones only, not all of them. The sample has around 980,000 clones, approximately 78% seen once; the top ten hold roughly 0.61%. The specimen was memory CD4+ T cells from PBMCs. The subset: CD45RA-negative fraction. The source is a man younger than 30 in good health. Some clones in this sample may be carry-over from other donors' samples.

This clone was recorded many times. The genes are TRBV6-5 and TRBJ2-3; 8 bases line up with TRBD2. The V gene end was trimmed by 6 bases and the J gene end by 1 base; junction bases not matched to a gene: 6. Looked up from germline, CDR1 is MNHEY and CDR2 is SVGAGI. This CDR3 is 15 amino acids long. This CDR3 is CASSQSGRGTDTQYF. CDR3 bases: TGTGCCAGCAGCCAAAGCGGGAGAGGCACAGATACGCAGTATTTT.

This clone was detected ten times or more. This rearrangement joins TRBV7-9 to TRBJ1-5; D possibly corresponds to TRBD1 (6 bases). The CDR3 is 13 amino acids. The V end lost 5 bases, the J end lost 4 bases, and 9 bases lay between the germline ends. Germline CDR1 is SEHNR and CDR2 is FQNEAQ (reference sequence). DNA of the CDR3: TGTGCCAGCAGCCGACAGGTGAATCAGCCCCAGCATTTT. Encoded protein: CASSRQVNQPQHF.

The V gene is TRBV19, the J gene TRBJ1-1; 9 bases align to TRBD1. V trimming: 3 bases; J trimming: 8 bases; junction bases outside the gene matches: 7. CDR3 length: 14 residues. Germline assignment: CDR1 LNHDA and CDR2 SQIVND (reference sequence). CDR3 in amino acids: CASSMDRGGTEAFF. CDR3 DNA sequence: TGTGCCAGTAGTATGGACAGGGGTGGTACCGAAGCTTTCTTT.

CDR3 bases: TGTGCCAGCAGCGTTCGAATGGGAGGCCCTAGCGAGCAGTTCTTC. Its protein is CASSVRMGGPSEQFF. This chain joins TRBV9 and TRBJ2-1, with TRBD2 as a possible D gene (6 bases). Looked up from germline, CDR1 is SGDLS and CDR2 is YYNGEE. The CDR3 totals 15 residues. V gave up 2 bases and J gave up 10 bases, with 19 bases separating them.

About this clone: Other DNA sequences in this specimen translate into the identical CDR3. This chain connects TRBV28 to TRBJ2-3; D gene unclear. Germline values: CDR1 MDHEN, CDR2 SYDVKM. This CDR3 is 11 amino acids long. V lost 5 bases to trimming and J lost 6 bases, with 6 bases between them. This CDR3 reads CASSPQDTQYF. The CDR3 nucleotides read TGTGCCAGCAGTCCGCAGGATACGCAGTATTTT. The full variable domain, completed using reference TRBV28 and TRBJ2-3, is DVKVTQSSRYLVKRTGEKVFLECVQDMDHENMFWYRQDPGLGLRLIYFSYDVKMKEKGDIPEGYSVSREKKERFSLILESASTNQTSMYLCASSPQDTQYFGPGTRLTVL.

CDR3 in DNA: TGTGCCAGCAGTGATACCGGGACAGGGATCGAGACCCAGTACTTC. As protein: CASSDTGTGIETQYF. The genes are TRBV28 and TRBJ2-5; 9 bases are shared with TRBD1. CDR1 MDHEN and CDR2 SYDVKM come from the germline V gene. This CDR3 has 15 amino acids. V was clipped by 5 bases and J by 5 bases; unmatched bases: 9.

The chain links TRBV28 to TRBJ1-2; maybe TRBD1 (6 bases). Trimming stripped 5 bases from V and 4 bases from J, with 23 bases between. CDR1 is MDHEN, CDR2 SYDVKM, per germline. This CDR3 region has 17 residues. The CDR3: CASSPVQGLIPSYGYTF. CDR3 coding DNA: TGTGCCAGCAGTCCTGTCCAGGGGCTTATCCCCAGCTATGGCTACACCTTC.

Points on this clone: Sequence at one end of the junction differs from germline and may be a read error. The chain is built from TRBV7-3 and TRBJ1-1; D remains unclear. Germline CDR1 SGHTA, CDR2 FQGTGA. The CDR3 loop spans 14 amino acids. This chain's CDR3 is CASGLNPGNTEAFF. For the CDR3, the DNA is TGTGCCAGCGGCTTAAATCCGGGGAACACTGAAGCTTTCTTT.

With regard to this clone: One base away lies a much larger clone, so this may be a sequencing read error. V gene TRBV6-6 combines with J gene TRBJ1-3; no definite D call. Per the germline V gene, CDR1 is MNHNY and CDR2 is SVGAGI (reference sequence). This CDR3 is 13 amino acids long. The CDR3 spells CASGPYSGDTIYF. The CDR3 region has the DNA TGTGCCAGCGGGCCCTACTCTGGAGACACCATATATTTT.

CDR3 coding DNA: TGTGCCAGCTCGGGACAGGGGATCACCGGGGAGCTGTTTTTT. Translated, it gives CASSGQGITGELFF. The chain uses TRBV5-4 and TRBJ2-2; 10 bases align to TRBD1. The germline V gene has CDR1 SGHNT and CDR2 YYREEE (reference sequence). The length of the CDR3 is 14 residues. V was pared by 7 bases and J by 4 bases, with 4 bases of the junction left unmatched. The full variable domain, its missing parts supplied by reference TRBV5-4 and TRBJ2-2, is ETGVTQSPTHLIKTRGQQVTLRCSSQSGHNTVSWYQQALGQGPQFIFQYYREEENGRGNFPPRFSGLQFPNYSSELNVNALELDDSALYLCASSGQGITGELFFGEGSRLTVL.

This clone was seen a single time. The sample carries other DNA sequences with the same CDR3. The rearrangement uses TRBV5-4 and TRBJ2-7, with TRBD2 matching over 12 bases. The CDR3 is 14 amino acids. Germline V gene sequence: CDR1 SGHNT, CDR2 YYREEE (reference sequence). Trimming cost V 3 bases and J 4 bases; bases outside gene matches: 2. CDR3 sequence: CASSSTSGSYEQYF. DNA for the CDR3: TGTGCCAGCAGCTCGACTAGCGGGAGTTACGAGCAGTACTTC.